These 23 T cell receptor beta chains originate from one sample sequenced in a study of blood T cell repertoires in COVID-19. Sequencing was performed with immunoSEQ multiplex PCR; in TCRdb, only in-frame clones are kept and a portion is missing. The sample holds about 260,000 clones, less than 90% seen once. The material sequenced was peripheral blood. The receptor source for this set is a human donor in a cohort sampled during active COVID-19.

The V and J genes are TRBV9 and TRBJ1-5; 7 bases fit TRBD1. Losses at the gene ends were 3 bases for V and 6 bases for J; bases not matched to a gene: 9. Germline values: CDR1 SGDLS, CDR2 YYNGEE. This CDR3 region has 15 residues. This CDR3 is CASSASGGPSQPQHF. CDR3 nucleotides: TGTGCCAGCAGCGCCTCAGGGGGGCCTAGTCAGCCCCAGCATTTT.

The gene calls are TRBV18 and TRBJ2-1; 11 nucleotides line up with TRBD2. Germline V CDR1 and CDR2: KGHSH, LQKENI. J lost 2 bases, V lost 3 bases, and 3 bases had no gene match. The CDR3 sequence is 16 residues long. In DNA form, the CDR3 reads TGTGCCAGCTCACCGAGTAGCGGGAGGGCCTACAATGAGCAGTTCTTC. Residues: CASSPSSGRAYNEQFF.

This sequence joins TRBV19 and TRBJ1-4; 9 bases are a match to TRBD1. The germline V gene has CDR1 LNHDA and CDR2 SQIVND (reference sequence). The CDR3 length is 16 residues. V dropped 4 bases and J dropped 4; count of bases not matched to a gene: 7. CDR3 coding DNA: TGTGCCAGTAGTAGGACAGGGGCGGGATATAATGAAAAACTGTTTTTT. As protein: CASSRTGAGYNEKLFF.

The CDR3 sequence: CASRRDREGYGYTF. CDR3 in DNA: TGTGCCAGCAGGAGGGACAGGGAGGGCTATGGCTACACCTTC. The V call is TRBV6-5, the J call TRBJ1-2, with 9 bases identical to TRBD1. CDR3 length: 14 amino acids. The ends lost 6 bases at V and 4 bases at J; junction bases unmatched: 6. CDR1 and CDR2 (germline): MNHEY, SVGAGI.

This chain uses TRBV4-2 with TRBJ2-1, with 7 nucleotides matching TRBD2. V trimming: 0 bases; J trimming: 7 bases; junction bases outside the gene matches: 9. The CDR3 loop spans 16 amino acids. Per the germline V gene, CDR1 is LGHNA and CDR2 is YNFKEQ. In nucleotides, the CDR3 is TGTGCCAGCAGCCAAGAAACGGCGGGAGAAGGGAATGAGCAGTTCTTC. Translation gives CASSQETAGEGNEQFF.

The sample holds many counts of this clone. This chain connects TRBV7-8 to TRBJ2-5, with a tentative D call TRBD2 (6 bases). The CDR3 covers 14 residues. Germline V CDR1 and CDR2: SGHVS, FQNEAQ. Trimming took 3 bases from V and 3 from J, leaving 11 bases between them. The CDR3 loop reads CASSFAGFKETQYF. CDR3 sequence (DNA): TGTGCCAGCAGCTTTGCGGGATTCAAAGAGACCCAGTACTTC. The complete variable domain, with remaining parts taken from reference TRBV7-8 and TRBJ2-5, reads GAGVSQSPRYKVAKRGQDVALRCDPISGHVSLFWYQQALGQGPEFLTYFQNEAQLDKSGLPSDRFFAERPEGSVSTLKIQRTQQEDSAVYLCASSFAGFKETQYFGPGTRLLVL.

The chain combines TRBV2 with TRBJ1-5; 7 nucleotides align to TRBD1. Trimming removed 6 bases from V and 7 bases from J; junction bases left unmatched: 9. Germline lookup yields CDR1 SNHLY and CDR2 FYNNEI. The length of the CDR3 is 14 residues. Here the CDR3 DNA reads TGTGCCAGCAGCGGACCGACAGGGCAGCAGCCCCAGCATTTT. It specifies CASSGPTGQQPQHF.

V usage is TRBV20-1 and J usage is TRBJ2-1, with unresolved D. The CDR3 is made up of 11 amino acids. Germline loops: CDR1 DFQATT, CDR2 SNEGSKA (reference sequence). V shed 5 bases and J shed 11 bases, with 13 bases lying between them. The CDR3 DNA is TGCAGTGCTCCCTCCGGTGATAAGCAGTTCTTC. Translation: CSAPSGDKQFF.

The V gene is TRBV9, the J gene TRBJ1-1; no clear D. Trimming shortened V by 4 bases and J by 11 bases, and 9 bases separated the two germline ends. This CDR3 has 10 residues. Germline V gives CDR1 SGDLS, CDR2 YYNGEE. CDR3 nucleotide sequence: TGTGCCAGCAGCCCAATCGGGGCTTTCTTT. Translation gives CASSPIGAFF. Complete variable domain (other parts from reference TRBV9 and TRBJ1-1): DSGVTQTPKHLITATGQRVTLRCSPRSGDLSVYWYQQSLDQGLQFLIQYYNGEERAKGNILERFSAQQFPDLHSELNLSSLELGDSALYFCASSPIGAFFGQGTRLTVV.

The genes are TRBV9 and TRBJ1-2; D not resolved. V was pared by 1 base and J by 4 bases, with 14 bases between. The CDR3 has 15 residues. Germline assignment: CDR1 SGDLS and CDR2 YYNGEE. The CDR3 here is CASSVQSLDLYGYTF. CDR3 DNA: TGTGCCAGCAGCGTACAGTCACTAGATCTCTATGGCTACACCTTC.

This clone has only a few counts. V gene TRBV7-9 combines with J gene TRBJ1-3, with D possibly TRBD1 on 5 matching bases. Germline loops: CDR1 SEHNR, CDR2 FQNEAQ (reference sequence). V gave up 0 bases and J gave up 2 bases, with 11 bases separating them. CDR3 length equals 16 residues. The CDR3 DNA reads as TGTGCCAGCAGCTTAGCGCGGGGCTTTACTGGAAACACCATATATTTT. Its protein product is CASSLARGFTGNTIYF.

This chain connects TRBV7-9 to TRBJ1-4; D gene ambiguous. Germline V gene sequence: CDR1 SEHNR, CDR2 FQNEAQ (reference sequence). This CDR3 is built from 15 residues. Trimming shortened V by 2 bases and J by 7 bases, and 14 bases separated the two germline ends. The CDR3 DNA reads TGTGCCAGCAGCTTACAGGCGCCCCGAATTGAAAAACTGTTTTTT. This codes for CASSLQAPRIEKLFF.

In DNA form, the CDR3 reads TGCGCCAGCAGCTTGGAGGGGGGGCAGCCCCAGCATTTT. Its protein product is CASSLEGGQPQHF. The V gene is TRBV5-1, the J gene TRBJ1-5; TRBD1 might be the D (6 bases). The germline CDR1 and CDR2 sequences are SGHRS and YFSETQ. Trimming removed 0 bases at V and 7 bases at J, with 8 bases between. This CDR3 has 13 amino acids.

This clone has only one observation. The chain links TRBV14 to TRBJ2-4, with TRBD2 as a possible D gene (7 bases). The CDR3 extends over 15 amino acids. Trimming cost V 5 bases and J 8 bases, with 19 bases left between them. CDR1 is SGHDN, CDR2 FVKESK, per germline. CDR3 sequence: CASSILGGRMDIQYF. DNA for the CDR3: TGTGCCAGCAGCATCCTCGGGGGGCGGATGGACATTCAGTACTTC. Complete variable domain (other parts from reference TRBV14 and TRBJ2-4): EAGVTQFPSHSVIEKGQTVTLRCDPISGHDNLYWYRRVMGKEIKFLLHFVKESKQDESGMPNNRFLAERTGGTYSTLKVQPAELEDSGVYFCASSILGGRMDIQYFGAGTRLSVL.

This clone was seen just once. The gene calls are TRBV10-2 and TRBJ1-5; D uncertain. CDR3 length: 15 amino acids. In germline, CDR1 is WSHSY, CDR2 SAAADI. V shed 2 bases and J shed 2 bases, with 10 bases lying between them. The CDR3 DNA sequence: TGCGCCAGCAGTGAGATCGGGTCGGGCAATCAGCCCCAGCATTTT. It encodes CASSEIGSGNQPQHF.

The V gene is TRBV21-1, the J gene TRBJ2-7; the D call in the table, TRBD2, was not verified against the DNA. TRBV21-1 is noted as a pseudogene. The CDR3 loop spans 14 amino acids. CDR3: CASSKSISGHEQYF. CDR3 nucleotides: TGTGCCAGCAGCAAGAGTATTAGCGGCCACGAGCAGTACTTC.

V and J are TRBV6-5 and TRBJ1-2; TRBD1 matches 9 bases. In germline, CDR1 is MNHEY, CDR2 SVGAGI. CDR3 length: 15 amino acids. With 8 bases clipped from V and 9 bases from J, the junction kept 16 bases outside the gene matches. CDR3 DNA sequence: TGTGCCAGCTCTCTGATGACCGGGACAGGGTATAGCTACACCTTC. It translates to CASSLMTGTGYSYTF.

This clone was observed a single time. This rearrangement joins TRBV27 to TRBJ1-6, with D hard to call. Germline CDR1 is MNHEY and CDR2 is SMNVEV (reference sequence). The CDR3 extends over 12 amino acids. Trimming took 6 bases from V and 14 from J, leaving 14 bases between them. CDR3 bases: TGTGCCAGCAGGGGAGGATTCTCAGCCCTCCACTTT. It translates to CASRGGFSALHF.

The sample holds a few counts of this clone. V is TRBV12-3 or TRBV12-4 and J is TRBJ2-3; D is possibly TRBD2 (6 bases). Trimming took off 4 bases at V and 4 bases at J, with 6 bases between the two ends. The CDR3 covers 12 residues. The DNA for the CDR3 is TGTGCCAGCAGTTCGGGGGCAGATACGCAGTATTTT. It yields the protein CASSSGADTQYF.

The rearrangement links TRBV10-1 to TRBJ2-2; 8 nucleotides align to TRBD1. Germline trimming cut 4 bases from V and 4 bases from J; bases unmatched to any gene: 2. Germline CDR1 and CDR2: WNHNN and SYGVQD (reference sequence). The CDR3 extends over 14 amino acids. CDR3 amino acids: CASSVDRATGELFF. CDR3 nucleotide sequence: TGCGCCAGCAGTGTGGACAGGGCCACCGGGGAGCTGTTTTTT.

This clone was seen more than once but under ten times. V gene TRBV19 combines with J gene TRBJ2-2, with 9 positions matching TRBD1. Germline V gives CDR1 LNHDA, CDR2 SQIVND (reference sequence). The CDR3 covers 14 residues. V gave up 7 bases and J gave up 3 bases; unmatched junction bases: 3. The CDR3 spells CASIRTGDTGELFF. CDR3 in DNA: TGTGCCAGTATAAGGACAGGGGACACCGGGGAGCTGTTTTTT.

The chain employs TRBV7-8 and TRBJ1-3; the D is unclear. CDR1 and CDR2 from the germline V gene are SGHVS and FQNEAQ. Between the trimmed V and J ends, which lost 6 bases and 0 bases, there was a span of 9 bases. This CDR3 has 14 amino acids. Here the CDR3 DNA reads TGTGCCAGCAGTTCTCAGGCCTCTGGAAACACCATATATTTT. It is translated as CASSSQASGNTIYF. The whole variable domain, remainder taken from reference TRBV7-8 and TRBJ1-3, is GAGVSQSPRYKVAKRGQDVALRCDPISGHVSLFWYQQALGQGPEFLTYFQNEAQLDKSGLPSDRFFAERPEGSVSTLKIQRTQQEDSAVYLCASSSQASGNTIYFGEGSWLTVV.

This chain uses TRBV3-1 (or the pseudogene TRBV3-2) with TRBJ2-1; 7 bases map to TRBD2. The ends lost 1 base at V and 9 bases at J; junction bases unmatched: 9. The CDR3 spans 15 residues. Germline V gene sequence: CDR1 LGHDT, CDR2 YNNKEL (reference sequence). The CDR3 sequence: CASSQGAGEFSEQFF. The CDR3 DNA reads TGTGCCAGCAGCCAAGGGGCGGGAGAGTTCAGTGAGCAGTTCTTC.